The rows below give T cell receptor beta chains drawn from one sample of a study of blood T cell repertoires in COVID-19. TCRdb's table, derived via immunoSEQ multiplex PCR, lists solely in-frame clones and lacks some. The sample lists some 150,000 clones, roughly 80% seen once, with approximately 0.5% in the top ten. The sequenced sample was peripheral blood. These receptors all stem from a man aged 55 to 70 with acute or convalescent COVID-19. CDR3s include the opening cysteine and the closing phenylalanine or tryptophan. Each record gives: D gene, V gene, J gene, clone size, CDR3 length, CDR3 DNA, CDR3 protein. A D gene is named only where the DNA matches it firmly. A clone size is listed for some rows: how often the clone was seen (once, few, many), or a class if it is expanded.

TRBD2,TRBV12-3/TRBV12-4,TRBJ2-7,-,13,TGTGCCAGCAGTTCCGGGGGGGATCAAGGTAGGGACTTC,CASSSGGDQGRDF
TRBD1,TRBV6-5,TRBJ2-7,-,13,TGTGCCAGCGCCCGGGACAGTGCCTACGAGCAGTACTTC,CASARDSAYEQYF
TRBD2,TRBV13,TRBJ2-7,-,18,TGTGCCAGCAGCCACGGGGGGACCTCAGCGGGAGGCGAATACGAGCAGTACTTC,CASSHGGTSAGGEYEQYF
-,TRBV29-1,TRBJ1-5,-,13,TGCAGCGTTGTTGCCGGGTTAAATCAGCCCCAGCATTTT,CSVVAGLNQPQHF
TRBD1,TRBV5-4,TRBJ1-1,-,15,TGTGCCAGCAGCGAAAGGCAGGGGGCGGCTAGTGAAGCTTTCTTT,CASSERQGAASEAFF
-,TRBV6-5,TRBJ1-1,-,15,TGTGCCAGCAACCTACGAGGGGGGCGGGAGACTGAAGCTTTCTTT,CASNLRGGRETEAFF
TRBD1,TRBV3-1/TRBV3-2,TRBJ1-4,-,14,TGTGCCAGCAGATACGGGACAGGGAATGAAAAACTGTTTTTT,CASRYGTGNEKLFF
TRBD1,TRBV6-5,TRBJ1-6,-,16,TGTGCCAGCAGTTACTCTTTAGGGACAGGAGGGGCACCCCTCCACTTT,CASSYSLGTGGAPLHF
-,TRBV19,TRBJ2-3,-,14,TGTGCCAGTAGTACTACCAAGTCCGGAGTTACGCAGTATTTT,CASSTTKSGVTQYF
-,TRBV4-3,TRBJ2-7,-,14,TGCGCCAGCAGCCAAGGCAGGGCCTCCTACGAGCAGTACTTC,CASSQGRASYEQYF
TRBD1,TRBV7-2,TRBJ1-2,-,13,TGTGCCAGCAGCTTGACAGGGATCTATGGCTACACCTTC,CASSLTGIYGYTF
TRBD2,TRBV2,TRBJ2-3,-,15,TGTGCCAGCAGTGGACTAGCGGGGTTCGCAGATACGCAGTATTTT,CASSGLAGFADTQYF
TRBD1,TRBV30,TRBJ1-3,few,14,TGTGCCTGGAGTCAGGACAGGCTAGGAAACACCATATATTTT,CAWSQDRLGNTIYF
-,TRBV4-1,TRBJ1-2,-,16,TGCGCCAGCAGCCAAGAATTGCGGGCGAGGAACTATGGCTACACCTTC,CASSQELRARNYGYTF
-,TRBV3-1/TRBV3-2,TRBJ2-7,-,11,TGTGCCAGCCGGAGGGGCTACGAGCAGTACTTC,CASRRGYEQYF
TRBD1,TRBV28,TRBJ1-5,-,15,TGTGCCAGCAGTACCTCCGGGACAGGGTATCAGCCCCAGCATTTT,CASSTSGTGYQPQHF
TRBD2,TRBV28,TRBJ2-1,-,15,TGTGCCAGCACCGACTCCAGCGGGGGGATCGATGAGCAGTTCTTC,CASTDSSGGIDEQFF
-,TRBV6-2/TRBV6-3,TRBJ2-7,-,17,TGTGCCAGCAGTCCCGGGAGTGAGTTCCCAACCGGGGAGAAGCAGTACTTC,CASSPGSEFPTGEKQYF
TRBD1,TRBV5-1,TRBJ2-1,-,15,TGCGCCAGCAGCTCCCGGACAGGGGGCGGCAATGAGCAGTTCTTC,CASSSRTGGGNEQFF
-,TRBV13,TRBJ2-7,-,14,TGTGCCAGCAGCTTCAACGTCGGACTTGGCGAGCAGTACTTC,CASSFNVGLGEQYF
TRBD1,TRBV11-2,TRBJ2-7,few,15,TGTGCCAGCACCTTAGGCGGGACAGGGGGGTACGAGCAGTACTTC,CASTLGGTGGYEQYF
-,TRBV29-1,TRBJ1-2,-,17,TGCAGCGTTGGGCTCTTGGCAGGGTTATCGTTGTCCTCTGGCTACACCTTC,CSVGLLAGLSLSSGYTF
TRBD1,TRBV5-8,TRBJ1-2,-,15,TGTGCCAGCAGCATTACCGGGACAGGAGCTAGGGGCTACACCTTC,CASSITGTGARGYTF
-,TRBV7-2,TRBJ1-1,-,13,TGTGCCAGCAGCAGAGAGTTGAACACTGAAGCTTTCTTT,CASSRELNTEAFF
TRBD1,TRBV5-1,TRBJ2-3,-,15,TGCGCCAGCAGCTTGGGACAGGGCGGACCAGATACGCAGTATTTT,CASSLGQGGPDTQYF
-,TRBV5-1,TRBJ1-4,-,16,TGCGCCAGCAGCTTGTTTTCCGCCGAGAGTAATGAAAAACTGTTTTTT,CASSLFSAESNEKLFF
TRBD1,TRBV6-5,TRBJ2-2,-,12,TGTGCCTCGCAGGGGGTCACCGGGGAGCTGTTTTTT,CASQGVTGELFF
TRBD2,TRBV3-1/TRBV3-2,TRBJ2-1,-,18,TGTGCCAGCAGCCAAGATTGGCTAGCGGGAGGGCCTGGCGATGAGCAGTTCTTC,CASSQDWLAGGPGDEQFF
-,TRBV27,TRBJ2-5,-,15,TGTGCCAGCAGTTTATCCCACAGGGGGGGGGAGACCCAGTACTTC,CASSLSHRGGETQYF
TRBD1,TRBV6-2/TRBV6-3,TRBJ1-6,-,18,TGTGCCAGCAGCCGCCGGACAGGAACCTCCTCCTATAATTCACCCCTCCACTTT,CASSRRTGTSSYNSPLHF
TRBD2,TRBV3-1/TRBV3-2,TRBJ2-3,once,15,TGTGCCAGCAGACTAGCGGGAGAGAGGGGGGATACGCAGTATTTT,CASRLAGERGDTQYF
TRBD1,TRBV10-3,TRBJ1-2,-,14,TGTGCCATCAGTGAGTCGGACAGGTTCTATGGCTACACCTTC,CAISESDRFYGYTF
-,TRBV6-2/TRBV6-3,TRBJ2-5,-,15,TGTGCCAGCAGTTACTCCCCGGGATTAGGGGAGACCCAGTACTTC,CASSYSPGLGETQYF
TRBD1,TRBV6-6,TRBJ1-4,-,14,TGTGCCAGCAGAGGGGGCCACGATAATGAAAAACTGTTTTTT,CASRGGHDNEKLFF
TRBD1,TRBV28,TRBJ2-1,once,15,TGTGCCAGCGCCCCCGGGACAGGGGACTACAATGAGCAGTTCTTC,CASAPGTGDYNEQFF
TRBD2,TRBV5-4,TRBJ2-3,-,13,TGTGCTTGGGCTAGCGGGGACACAGATACGCAGTATTTT,CAWASGDTDTQYF
-,TRBV11-2,TRBJ2-6,once,13,TGTGCCAGCAGCTTAACACAGTGGGCCGTCCTGACTTTC,CASSLTQWAVLTF
TRBD1,TRBV7-3,TRBJ2-3,once,15,TGTGCCAGCAGCCGAGACAGGGTGGGTTCGGATACGCAGTATTTT,CASSRDRVGSDTQYF
-,TRBV30,TRBJ2-2,-,14,TGTGCCTGGAGTGTAGGGACATTGACCGGGGAGCTGTTTTTT,CAWSVGTLTGELFF
TRBD1,TRBV4-1,TRBJ1-3,few,15,TGCGCCAGCAGCCTCGACAGGGACTCTGGAAACACCATATATTTT,CASSLDRDSGNTIYF
TRBD1,TRBV11-2,TRBJ2-5,-,15,TGTGCCAGCAGCTCAGTAACAGGGGGCGGTGAGACCCAGTACTTC,CASSSVTGGGETQYF
-,TRBV6-2/TRBV6-3,TRBJ1-2,-,15,TGTGCCAGCAGTTACTCCGCGGGGACCCGCTATGGCTACACCTTC,CASSYSAGTRYGYTF
-,TRBV9,TRBJ1-4,-,15,TGTGCCAGCAGTCCCGGACAAGAAGTTAATGAAAAACTGTTTTTT,CASSPGQEVNEKLFF
-,TRBV21-1,TRBJ1-5,-,14,TGTGCCAGCATAAAGTCCCCCCGCGGTCAGCCCCAGCATTTT,CASIKSPRGQPQHF
-,TRBV7-8,TRBJ2-3,-,16,TGTGCCAGCAGCCTAAGAGCCAGCTTCACAGTGGATACGCAGTATTTT,CASSLRASFTVDTQYF
-,TRBV6-5,TRBJ2-3,-,13,TGTGCCAGCACCCCCCCTGGCACAGATACGCAGTATTTT,CASTPPGTDTQYF
-,TRBV7-9,TRBJ2-1,few,14,TGTGCCAGCAGCTTTTCCTCCGTCCACAATGAGCAGTTCTTC,CASSFSSVHNEQFF
TRBD2,TRBV29-1,TRBJ2-1,few,12,TGCAGCGTGACTAGCGGAGCCCCAGGGCAGTTCTTC,CSVTSGAPGQFF
-,TRBV6-2/TRBV6-3,TRBJ2-7,-,15,TGTGCCAGCAGTTACCCCCGAACAGGTGCCCACGAGCAGTACTTC,CASSYPRTGAHEQYF
-,TRBV2,TRBJ1-5,-,16,TGTGCCAGCAGCTCAGCGGAAAGGGGGAACCGTCAGCCCCAGCATTTT,CASSSAERGNRQPQHF
TRBD1,TRBV2,TRBJ2-3,-,16,TGTGCCAGCAGTGAAGGGGGAACAGGGGTAGGAGATACGCAGTATTTT,CASSEGGTGVGDTQYF
-,TRBV6-5,TRBJ1-5,-,15,TGTGCCAGCAGGCCTGACAGCCTTAGGAATCAGCCCCAGCATTTT,CASRPDSLRNQPQHF
-,TRBV7-9,TRBJ1-1,-,14,TGTGCCAGCAGCTTAGGAAACATGAACACTGAAGCTTTCTTT,CASSLGNMNTEAFF